Following are 14 T cell receptor beta chains from one sample sequenced in a study of molecular identifiers for immune sequencing clone quantification. TCRdb analysed the PCR reads with MiXCR anew, one entry per CDR3 protein. Of more than 70,000 distinct CDR3 sequences in the sample, approximately 22% were seen once. Sequenced: naive CD8+ T cells from blood, with Jurkat cell RNA spiked in. The subset is: FACS-sorted CD8+CD4-CCR7+CD45RA+ naive T cells. Receptors originate from a human donor in good health. Some libraries in this study had Jurkat cell RNA spiked in.

In its sample, this clonotype was seen many times. The chain joins TRBV5-1 to TRBJ2-3, with TRBD1 as a possible D gene (5 bases). Trimming stripped 6 bases from V and 0 bases from J, with 11 bases between. The V gene's germline CDR1 is SGHRS and CDR2 YFSETQ. The CDR3 contains 14 residues. CDR3 loop: CASNPQESTDTQYF. The CDR3 nucleotides are TGCGCCAGCAATCCACAGGAAAGCACAGATACGCAGTATTTT.

The V gene is TRBV15, the J gene TRBJ2-1; TRBD2 matches at 11 bases. CDR1 is LNHNV and CDR2 is YYDKDF in the germline V gene (reference sequence). This CDR3 is built from 15 residues. V lost 5 bases and J lost 3; bases outside the gene matches: 3. DNA of the CDR3: TGTGCCACCAGCGAACTAGCGGGAGACTACAATGAGCAGTTCTTC. This gives the protein CATSELAGDYNEQFF.

In this sample, this clonotype turned up many times. The genes are TRBV7-2 and TRBJ1-2; D call uncertain. CDR1 and CDR2 (germline): SGHTA, FQGNSA. The ends were cut back, 4 bases at V and 4 bases at J, with 16 bases in the middle. CDR3 length equals 15 residues. This chain's CDR3 is CASSYPHVPSYGYTF. The CDR3 DNA is TGTGCCAGCAGCTACCCACACGTTCCCTCCTATGGCTACACCTTC.

A remark on this clonotype: A clone one base away is much larger, so this may be a read error. The chain has TRBV11-2 and TRBJ1-1; D might be TRBD1 (6 bases). Per the germline V gene, CDR1 is SGHAT and CDR2 is FQNNGV. The CDR3 is made up of 13 amino acids. The CDR3 region has the DNA TGTGCCAGCAGCTTGGGGGGGCTCACTGGAGCTTTCTTT. It is translated as CASSLGGLTGAFF.

This chain joins TRBV11-1 and TRBJ2-3; the match to TRBD2 covers 8 bases. J was trimmed by 2 bases and V by 2 bases; bases with no gene match: 3. The CDR3 has 15 amino acids. In germline, CDR1 is SGHAT, CDR2 FQDESV (reference sequence). Written as DNA, the CDR3 is TGTGCCAGCAGCTTACCGGGAGGGGTCACAGATACGCAGTATTTT. It specifies CASSLPGGVTDTQYF.

Comment on this clonotype: A much bigger clone sits one base away, suggesting this may be a read error. Because it lacks the conserved phenylalanine or tryptophan at the end, this CDR3 is likely a read error. The V call is TRBV5-1, the J call TRBJ2-7; TRBD2 aligns across 13 bases. CDR1 is SGHRS, CDR2 YFSETQ, per germline. The CDR3 spans 15 residues. The V gene end was trimmed by 4 bases and the J gene end by 10 bases; junction bases not matched to a gene: 11. The CDR3 DNA reads as TGCGCCAGCAGCCCTATAAGGACTAGCGGGGGACCCCAGTACTTG. It translates to CASSPIRTSGGPQYL.

V usage is TRBV19 and J usage is TRBJ1-1; 7 bases map to TRBD1. This CDR3 is built from 15 residues. Germline-derived CDR1 and CDR2 are LNHDA and SQIVND (reference sequence). Trimming took 2 bases from V and 4 from J; bases not matched to a gene: 7. In DNA, the CDR3 is TGTGCCAGTAGTATAATTTGGGGGACAGCCACTGAAGCTTTCTTT. It encodes CASSIIWGTATEAFF.

This clonotype was counted only a few times. The chain links TRBV19 to TRBJ2-7; D may match TRBD1 or TRBD2 (5 bases each). The germline V gene encodes CDR1 LNHDA and CDR2 SQIVND (reference sequence). The CDR3 extends over 14 amino acids. Trimming stripped 3 bases from V and 5 bases from J, with 14 bases between. The CDR3 spells CASSISDWGNEQYF. Written as DNA, the CDR3 is TGTGCCAGTAGTATCTCGGACTGGGGGAACGAGCAGTACTTC.

Concerning this clonotype itself: The germline gene is not matched at one end of the junction; a read error may be the cause. The chain has TRBV29-1 and TRBJ2-7; D gene uncertain. This CDR3 is built from 13 residues. The germline V gene encodes CDR1 SQVTM and CDR2 ANQGSEA. The DNA of the CDR3 is TGCAGCGTTGAGGTCGGAGCTCCCTACGGGCAGTACTTC. Translated, it gives CSVEVGAPYGQYF.

This clonotype has a count of ten or more. The rearrangement joins TRBV20-1 to TRBJ2-7; 9 bases agree with TRBD1. The germline V gene encodes CDR1 DFQATT and CDR2 SNEGSKA (reference sequence). The CDR3 consists of 16 residues. V lost 5 bases, J lost 6 bases, and 17 bases stayed unmatched. Here the CDR3 DNA reads TGCAGTGCTCTAAGCCGGGACAGGGCTATGGTCTCCGAGCAGTACTTC. Translation: CSALSRDRAMVSEQYF.

This clonotype came up many times. This chain connects TRBV11-2 to TRBJ2-1; 8 nucleotides align to TRBD2. The length of the CDR3 is 16 residues. V shed 4 bases, J shed 2 bases, and the junction held 7 bases outside the gene matches. Germline CDR1 and CDR2: SGHAT and FQNNGV. CDR3 nucleotides: TGTGCCAGCAGCTCATATAGCGGGGAAACCTACAATGAGCAGTTCTTC. Translating it yields CASSSYSGETYNEQFF.

The V gene is TRBV7-9, the J gene TRBJ2-1; D possibly corresponds to TRBD1 (6 bases). This CDR3 has 17 residues. The germline V gene has CDR1 SEHNR and CDR2 FQNEAQ (reference sequence). V lost 2 bases to trimming and J lost 4 bases, with 18 bases between them. The CDR3 nucleotides are TGTGCCAGCAGCTTACTCCCCGGGACAACTTTATACAATGAGCAGTTCTTC. Encoded protein: CASSLLPGTTLYNEQFF. The full variable domain, completed using reference TRBV7-9 and TRBJ2-1, is DTGVSQNPRHKITKRGQNVTFRCDPISEHNRLYWYRQTLGQGPEFLTYFQNEAQLEKSRLLSDRFSAERPKGSFSTLEIQRTEQGDSAMYLCASSLLPGTTLYNEQFFGPGTRLTVL.

As concerns this clonotype: This may come from a read error, since a much larger clone is one base off. The rearrangement joins TRBV7-2 to TRBJ2-3; D gene ambiguous. The germline CDR1 and CDR2 sequences are SGHTA and FQGNSA. The CDR3 sequence is 16 residues long. The ends were cut back, 5 bases at V and 4 bases at J, with 19 bases in the middle. The CDR3, as DNA: TGTGCCAGCAGCCCCCGGAACCTCGGACCCCCAGATACGCAGTATTTT. Its translation is CASSPRNLGPPDTQYF.

The chain is built from TRBV4-3 and TRBJ2-1, with TRBD2 matching 7 bases. The length of the CDR3 is 15 residues. Germline-derived CDR1 and CDR2 are LGHNA and YSLEER. The trim removed 0 bases at V and 8 bases at J, leaving 7 bases unmatched. The CDR3 DNA follows: TGCGCCAGCAGCCAAGATAGGTACGCGGGAGATGAGCAGTTCTTC. Protein: CASSQDRYAGDEQFF.